This TCR beta chain was documented in a study of blood T cell repertoires in COVID-19 (dated by TCRdb to about 2020). About the full investigation: Samples from collaborators originated in the United States, Italy and Spain and spanned both the acute and convalescent phases of COVID-19. Deeply sampled blood TCRbeta repertoires from subjects exposed to, actively infected with, or recovered from COVID-19 were included in the dataset. Where available, HLA class I and class II types were taken from metadata supplied by the sample provider and were not determined by assay-based typing. Nearly every sample came with metadata listing a de-identified subject ID, COVID-19 status, age in years and sex. The repertoires were released in a freely available public database meant as a resource for research on the immune response to SARS-CoV-2. Samples were obtained from the ongoing ImmuneRACE study (first 160 participants) and from 1,000 to 1,500 subjects provided by 6 global collaborators. The material from the prospective study consisted of cDNA or gDNA derived from T cells, B-cell-depleted T cells, or PBMCs. General study outcomes and caveats: The quantity of clinical and demographic metadata differed by source and by participant and was supplied without curation.

Participants in the prospective study were aged roughly 18 to 100 years, lived in over 20 United States geographic areas, and enrolled through a virtual design. To assign participants to cohorts, the prospective study relied on clinical history that participants themselves reported in a screening survey and a study questionnaire. Each participant in the prospective study had whole blood, serum and a nasopharyngeal or oropharyngeal swab collected by mobile phlebotomists. Prospective study participants could optionally give additional blood draws and questionnaires over a roughly 2-month period. Before DNA extraction, blood samples from the prospective study were shipped at room temperature or frozen. Regarding this clone: Its antigen remains undetermined. No clone much larger than this one lies a single base away; base qualities are absent.

TCRbeta CDR3 regions were amplified from genomic DNA by means of the immunoSEQ Assay, a bias-controlled multiplex PCR. As for the original processing: Nucleated cell counts per sample were estimated from amplification of reference gene primers within the assay. To quantify the absolute abundance of each unique TCRbeta CDR3 rearrangement, sequence reads were collapsed and filtered. For each sample, productive Simpson clonality was calculated as the square root of Simpson's diversity index across productive rearrangements. In its TCRdb copy, this immuneACCESS table keeps in-frame sequences only and misses some clones. Where compared with another copy, unresolved V genes explain less than half of these, and the others have no known cause. V, J and clone size were drawn from that table, and D and trimming were deduced from the DNA. This sample is represented by about 190,000 clones; approximately 86% of them were singletons. The ten biggest clones cover roughly 5.2% of the sample.

From V the trimming removes 9 bases and from J it removes 3 bases, while the gene matches leave 2 bases of the junction unaccounted for. CDR1 and CDR2, looked up from the germline V gene, are SNHLY and FYNNEI. From cysteine to phenylalanine, the CDR3 is 13 amino acids long. Just CDR3 DNA is preserved here, 39 bases in frame from base 1. The sample taken for sequencing was PBMCs or T cells enriched from blood (not recorded which). This chain joins TRBV2 to TRBJ1-4; 9 middle bases align to TRBD1. The TCR comes from a woman in her sixties or seventies with acute COVID-19. The CDR3 has the sequence CASRDRANEKLFF. The bases are TGTGCCAGTCGGGACAGGGCTAATGAAAAACTGTTTTTT. With all but the CDR3 taken from the reference TRBV2 and TRBJ1-4 genes, the full variable domain is: EPEVTQTPSHQVTQMGQEVILRCVPISNHLYFYWYRQILGQKVEFLVSFYNNEISEKSEIFDDQFSVERPDGSNFTLKIRSTKLEDSAMYFCASRDRANEKLFFGSGTQLSVL.